These 10 T cell receptor beta chains were all obtained from the same sample, sequenced in a study of OX40 agonist ivuxolimab in advanced cancers. Sequencing used immunoSEQ multiplex PCR; TCRdb keeps in-frame clones, though not all of them. The sample has roughly 60,000 clones, 75% to 95% seen once. This sample comprised CD4+ or CD8+ T cells sorted from blood, obtained in a trial of the OX40 agonist ivuxolimab. These receptors came from an adult with an advanced solid tumor such as melanoma, head and neck, liver or kidney cancer.

V is TRBV7-2 and J is TRBJ2-1; D perhaps matches TRBD2 (5 bases). Germline V CDR1 and CDR2: SGHTA, FQGNSA. This CDR3 is built from 15 residues. V shed 0 bases and J shed 7 bases, with 13 bases lying between them. Here the CDR3 DNA reads TGTGCCAGCAGCTTAGCGGGAGAAAGAAATAATGAGCAGTTCTTC. Translated, it gives CASSLAGERNNEQFF.

This clone was counted a single time. The rearrangement links TRBV2 to TRBJ1-2, with 7 nucleotides matching TRBD1. V lost 0 bases, J lost 2 bases, and 9 bases stayed unmatched. The CDR3 extends over 17 amino acids. CDR1 is SNHLY, CDR2 FYNNEI, per germline. CDR3 sequence: CASSEALKGQTNYGYTF. Written as DNA, the CDR3 is TGTGCCAGCAGTGAAGCGCTTAAGGGACAGACGAACTATGGCTACACCTTC.

J is TRBJ1-2 and V is TRBV25-1; D gene uncertain. Per the germline V gene, CDR1 is MGHDK and CDR2 is SYGVNS. The CDR3 consists of 11 residues. The V end lost 4 bases, the J end lost 5 bases, and 5 bases lay between the germline ends. The DNA for the CDR3 is TGTGCCAGCAGTGGGTATTATGGCTACACCTTC. Protein product: CASSGYYGYTF.

The chain employs TRBV27 and TRBJ2-7; perhaps TRBD1 as D (5 bases). CDR3 size: 15 residues. Trimming took 6 bases from V and 7 from J, leaving 22 bases between them. Germline CDR1 and CDR2: MNHEY and SMNVEV (reference sequence). The CDR3 nucleotides read TGTGCCAGCAGGGTAGACAGCACCCCTAAGAGGGAGCAGTACTTC. Translating it yields CASRVDSTPKREQYF.

V gene TRBV7-9 combines with J gene TRBJ2-5; TRBD1 might be the D (6 bases). The V gene's germline CDR1 is SEHNR and CDR2 FQNEAQ (reference sequence). The CDR3 has 13 residues. V was cut by 5 bases and J by 1 base, with 8 bases left in between. This CDR3 is CASSPDSQETQYF. CDR3 sequence (DNA): TGTGCCAGCAGCCCGGACAGCCAAGAGACCCAGTACTTC. The variable domain in full, completed from reference TRBV7-9 and TRBJ2-5, reads DTGVSQNPRHKITKRGQNVTFRCDPISEHNRLYWYRQTLGQGPEFLTYFQNEAQLEKSRLLSDRFSAERPKGSFSTLEIQRTEQGDSAMYLCASSPDSQETQYFGPGTRLLVL.

The rearrangement joins TRBV21-1 to TRBJ1-1. TRBV21-1 is a pseudogene locus. The CDR3 has 16 amino acids. The CDR3 spells CASSTPGPKPNTEAFF. The CDR3, as DNA: TGTGCCAGCAGCACCCCGGGCCCAAAGCCGAACACTGAAGCTTTCTTT.

This clone was counted between two and nine times. The V gene is TRBV28, the J gene TRBJ2-7; 7 positions match TRBD1. V shed 7 bases, J shed 3 bases, and the junction held 9 bases outside the gene matches. Germline lookup yields CDR1 MDHEN and CDR2 SYDVKM. The CDR3 contains 14 residues. CDR3 loop: CASTRTGYRYEQYF. As DNA, the CDR3 is TGTGCCAGCACCCGGACAGGATATCGCTACGAGCAGTACTTC. Full variable domain (remainder filled in from reference TRBV28 and TRBJ2-7): DVKVTQSSRYLVKRTGEKVFLECVQDMDHENMFWYRQDPGLGLRLIYFSYDVKMKEKGDIPEGYSVSREKKERFSLILESASTNQTSMYLCASTRTGYRYEQYFGPGTRLTVT.

The gene calls are TRBV7-2 and TRBJ2-2, with D uncertain. CDR1 is SGHTA and CDR2 is FQGNSA in the germline V gene. The length of the CDR3 is 13 residues. Trimming left V 5 bases short and J 7 bases short, with 11 bases between. CDR3 sequence reads: CASSKPSHGELFF. The CDR3 bases are TGTGCCAGCAGCAAGCCTAGTCACGGGGAGCTGTTTTTT.

V usage is TRBV18 and J usage is TRBJ1-4; maybe TRBD1 (6 bases). Trimming stripped 3 bases from V and 8 bases from J, with 10 bases between. There are 13 residues in the CDR3. The V gene's germline CDR1 is KGHSH and CDR2 LQKENI. The CDR3, as DNA: TGTGCCAGCTCACCGGACAGAAGGGAAAAACTGTTTTTT. This translates into CASSPDRREKLFF.

The chain employs TRBV28 and TRBJ1-5, with D unclear. CDR3 length: 14 residues. Germline V lookup: CDR1 MDHEN, CDR2 SYDVKM. V was shortened by 7 bases and J by 0 bases, with 10 bases between the two germline ends. This CDR3 is CASNAGYSNQPQHF. DNA for the CDR3: TGTGCCAGCAACGCAGGATATAGCAATCAGCCCCAGCATTTT.